One sample yielded the 24 T cell receptor beta chains listed below, sequenced in a study of blood T cell repertoires in COVID-19 (dated by TCRdb to 2020 to 2021). Libraries came from the immunoSEQ multiplex PCR assay. In TCRdb, the immuneACCESS table is reduced to in-frame sequences with V and J assigned. These tables do not hold every clone; where another copy was compared, an unresolved V gene accounts for under half, and the others remain unexplained. For this sample the table gives 150,000 to 200,000 clones, of which around 85% were detected only once. 9.5% to 11% of the sample is taken by the ten largest. Sequenced: peripheral blood. Source of these receptors: a man in his 60s with active or convalescent COVID-19.

This chain joins TRBV14 and TRBJ2-7; D unclear. The germline V and J ends were trimmed by 1 base and 0 bases, with 13 bases remaining between them. Germline CDR1 SGHDN, CDR2 FVKESK. The CDR3 spans 16 residues. This CDR3 is CASSQVTPASSYEQYF. The CDR3 bases are TGTGCCAGCAGCCAAGTCACGCCAGCGAGCTCCTACGAGCAGTACTTC.

The chain couples TRBV2 to TRBJ1-5; D is ambiguous. Trimming shortened V by 3 bases and J by 1 base, and 13 bases separated the two germline ends. The germline CDR1 and CDR2 sequences are SNHLY and FYNNEI. The CDR3 runs 16 residues. The CDR3 reads CASSEVWVRSNQPQHF. In nucleotides, the CDR3 is TGTGCCAGCAGTGAGGTCTGGGTGAGGAGCAATCAGCCCCAGCATTTT.

The chain is built from TRBV24-1 and TRBJ2-3, with a weak D call TRBD2 (7 bases). The CDR3 is 16 amino acids. V was shortened by 3 bases and J by 2 bases, with 14 bases between the two germline ends. Germline CDR1 and CDR2: KGHDR and SFDVKD. The CDR3 is CATSDLQGGVTDTQYF. The CDR3 DNA sequence: TGTGCCACCAGTGATCTACAGGGAGGGGTCACAGATACGCAGTATTTT.

This sequence joins TRBV7-2 and TRBJ2-1; 8 bases agree with TRBD2. Germline trimming cut 5 bases from V and 5 bases from J; bases unmatched to any gene: 8. Germline V gene lookup returns CDR1 SGHTA and CDR2 FQGNSA. This CDR3 is 15 amino acids long. CDR3 bases: TGTGCCAGCAGCACCCGACTAGCGAGCGACAATGAGCAGTTCTTC. As protein: CASSTRLASDNEQFF.

The chain employs TRBV19 and TRBJ2-3; 7 nucleotides line up with TRBD2. CDR3 length: 17 residues. V lost 0 bases and J lost 2; bases outside the gene matches: 8. The germline V gene encodes CDR1 LNHDA and CDR2 SQIVND (reference sequence). In nucleotides, the CDR3 is TGTGCCAGTAGTATAGACGGTCCTAGCGGACACACAGATACGCAGTATTTT. This gives the protein CASSIDGPSGHTDTQYF.

This chain uses TRBV7-8 with TRBJ1-3; no clear D gene. Germline V gives CDR1 SGHVS, CDR2 FQNEAQ. The ends were cut back, 2 bases at V and 0 bases at J, with 11 bases in the middle. The CDR3 is made up of 16 amino acids. The CDR3 nucleotides are TGTGCCAGCAGCTTAATGCGGCTTAACTCTGGAAACACCATATATTTT. It is translated as CASSLMRLNSGNTIYF.

This rearrangement joins TRBV7-2 to TRBJ2-3, with a weak D call TRBD1 (6 bases). The CDR3 is 15 amino acids. Per germline, CDR1 SGHTA and CDR2 FQGNSA. Trimming took 4 bases from V and 6 from J, leaving 17 bases between them. The CDR3 sequence: CASSSDRGSFDTQYF. The CDR3 DNA follows: TGTGCCAGCAGCTCGGACAGAGGTTCGTTTGATACGCAGTATTTT.

This clone occurred a few times. CDR3 sequence reads: CAISELPTGANSPLHF. The CDR3 bases are TGTGCCATCAGTGAGTTGCCGACAGGGGCCAATTCACCCCTCCACTTT. The chain joins TRBV10-3 to TRBJ1-6, with 8 bases matching TRBD1. J was trimmed by 7 bases and V by 1 base; bases with no gene match: 6. Germline V gene data show CDR1 as ENHRY and CDR2 as SYGVKD. This CDR3 has 16 amino acids.

The V and J genes are TRBV18 and TRBJ2-1, with TRBD1 matching 9 bases. The V and J ends lost 6 bases and 4 bases, in that order; junction bases with no gene match: 4. The CDR3 loop spans 14 amino acids. CDR1 and CDR2 from the germline V gene are KGHSH and LQKENI. CDR3 nucleotide sequence: TGTGCCAGCTCGCAGGGACAGGGTTACAATGAGCAGTTCTTC. Its protein product is CASSQGQGYNEQFF.

This chain uses TRBV7-6 with TRBJ2-1, with 10 bases fitting TRBD2. CDR1 SGHVS and CDR2 FNYEAQ come from the germline V gene. V was pared by 4 bases and J by 6 bases, with 9 bases of the junction left unmatched. This CDR3 is 16 amino acids long. The CDR3 here is CASSSLGLARLNEQFF. CDR3 in DNA: TGTGCCAGCAGCTCTTTGGGACTAGCGAGACTCAATGAGCAGTTCTTC.

The CDR3 DNA is TGTGCCAGCAAATCCGGGACAGCAAACACCGGGGAGCTGTTTTTT. As protein: CASKSGTANTGELFF. The chain couples TRBV6-5 to TRBJ2-2; 7 bases are shared with TRBD1. The V gene end was trimmed by 7 bases and the J gene end by 2 bases; junction bases not matched to a gene: 7. Germline V gene data show CDR1 as MNHEY and CDR2 as SVGAGI. The CDR3 has 15 residues.

The V and J genes are TRBV28 and TRBJ1-2; 7 nucleotides align to TRBD1. The CDR3 is 13 residues long. From germline, CDR1 is MDHEN and CDR2 SYDVKM. Trimming removed 7 bases from V and 3 bases from J; junction bases left unmatched: 5. DNA for the CDR3: TGTGCCAGCACCGGGGACAGATACTATGGCTACACCTTC. This encodes CASTGDRYYGYTF.

V usage is TRBV7-6 and J usage is TRBJ2-5; TRBD1 might be the D (6 bases). V shed 1 base and J shed 4 bases, with 16 bases lying between them. This CDR3 comprises 16 residues. Germline CDR1 is SGHVS and CDR2 is FNYEAQ. CDR3 in DNA: TGTGCCAGCAGCTTAGGCGCAGGGGTCAGTTCAGAGACCCAGTACTTC. Protein: CASSLGAGVSSETQYF.

Here the CDR3 reads CASSSGRGGTDTQYF. DNA of the CDR3: TGTGCCAGCAGCTCAGGGCGGGGAGGCACAGATACGCAGTATTTT. The chain joins TRBV5-4 to TRBJ2-3, with D tentatively TRBD2 (6 bases). The germline V gene encodes CDR1 SGHNT and CDR2 YYREEE (reference sequence). The CDR3 is 15 residues long. V shed 3 bases and J shed 1 base, with 12 bases lying between them.

The sample holds a few counts of this clone. The V gene is TRBV2, the J gene TRBJ2-5; D gene ambiguous. V was pared by 3 bases and J by 6 bases, with 8 bases between. In germline, CDR1 is SNHLY, CDR2 FYNNEI. The CDR3 runs to 12 residues. The CDR3 DNA reads as TGTGCCAGCAGTGAGAGTCTGCAGACCCAGTACTTC. Translation: CASSESLQTQYF.

The chain is built from TRBV20-1 and TRBJ2-1; 9 nucleotides match TRBD2. This CDR3 contains 15 residues. With 3 bases clipped from V and 5 bases from J, the junction kept 8 bases outside the gene matches. Germline values: CDR1 DFQATT, CDR2 SNEGSKA (reference sequence). DNA of the CDR3: TGCAGTGCTAGTAAGGCTAGCGGGGCGAACAATGAGCAGTTCTTC. Its translation is CSASKASGANNEQFF.

The chain combines TRBV5-1 with TRBJ1-1; 9 bases are a match to TRBD1. This CDR3 comprises 16 residues. Germline values: CDR1 SGHRS, CDR2 YFSETQ. Unmatched junction bases numbered 7, after V lost 4 bases and J lost 0 bases. CDR3 nucleotides: TGCGCCAGCAGCGGCGGACAGGGGATCATGAACACTGAAGCTTTCTTT. Protein product: CASSGGQGIMNTEAFF.

This chain connects TRBV4-1 to TRBJ1-5; TRBD1 agrees at 9 bases. Trimming at V came to 0 bases and at J to 7 bases, leaving 7 bases not matched to a gene. The CDR3 extends over 16 amino acids. Germline V gives CDR1 MGHRA, CDR2 YSYEKL. CDR3 region: CASSQEGTGFRQPQHF. CDR3 bases: TGCGCCAGCAGCCAAGAGGGGACAGGGTTTCGGCAGCCCCAGCATTTT.

This clone was seen a few times. This sequence joins TRBV2 and TRBJ1-5; perhaps TRBD1 as D (6 bases). The CDR3 totals 13 residues. The germline V gene has CDR1 SNHLY and CDR2 FYNNEI. V lost 10 bases, J lost 0 bases, and 10 bases lay in between. The CDR3 DNA follows: TGTGCCACAAGGACAGATAGCAATCAGCCCCAGCATTTT. It translates to CATRTDSNQPQHF. Supplemented by reference TRBV2 and TRBJ1-5, the full variable domain reads EPEVTQTPSHQVTQMGQEVILRCVPISNHLYFYWYRQILGQKVEFLVSFYNNEISEKSEIFDDQFSVERPDGSNFTLKIRSTKLEDSAMYFCATRTDSNQPQHFGDGTRLSIL.

This clone showed up just once. The chain combines TRBV28 with TRBJ2-1, with TRBD2 matching 10 bases. The germline gives CDR1 MDHEN, CDR2 SYDVKM. This CDR3 is built from 17 residues. V was pared by 7 bases and J by 5 bases, with 14 bases of the junction left unmatched. The CDR3 reads CASTAGAKREGNNEQFF. In nucleotides, the CDR3 is TGTGCCAGCACAGCGGGGGCGAAGCGGGAGGGCAACAATGAGCAGTTCTTC. Full variable domain (missing parts from reference TRBV28 and TRBJ2-1): DVKVTQSSRYLVKRTGEKVFLECVQDMDHENMFWYRQDPGLGLRLIYFSYDVKMKEKGDIPEGYSVSREKKERFSLILESASTNQTSMYLCASTAGAKREGNNEQFFGPGTRLTVL.

The chain combines TRBV10-1 with TRBJ2-3, with TRBD2 matching 7 bases. The CDR3 is made up of 15 amino acids. V lost 4 bases to trimming and J lost 4 bases; unmatched junction nucleotides: 8. Germline-derived CDR1 and CDR2 are WNHNN and SYGVQD (reference sequence). The CDR3 is CASSATSSGADTQYF. In DNA, the CDR3 is TGCGCCAGCAGTGCGACTAGCTCAGGCGCAGATACGCAGTATTTT.

The chain recombines TRBV18 with TRBJ1-4, with D unclear. From germline, CDR1 is KGHSH and CDR2 LQKENI. This CDR3 region has 16 residues. V was cut by 0 bases and J by 5 bases, with 13 bases left in between. The CDR3 coding sequence is TGTGCCAGCTCACCACCTCACGCGGTCAGCAATGAAAAACTGTTTTTT. Translated: CASSPPHAVSNEKLFF.

This sequence joins TRBV6-5 and TRBJ2-1; 13 nucleotides line up with TRBD2. Germline CDR1 and CDR2: MNHEY and SVGAGI. The CDR3 loop spans 15 amino acids. V lost 6 bases, J lost 10 bases, and 9 bases stayed unmatched. CDR3: CASSPGLAGAQEQFF. CDR3 coding DNA: TGTGCCAGCAGCCCAGGACTAGCGGGAGCTCAAGAGCAGTTCTTC.

This clone came up once. The rearrangement joins TRBV19 to TRBJ1-5; 9 positions match TRBD1. Per germline, CDR1 LNHDA and CDR2 SQIVND (reference sequence). V lost 4 bases, J lost 1 base, and 5 bases stayed unmatched. The CDR3 consists of 16 residues. The CDR3 protein is CASSTGTGRSNQPQHF. DNA of the CDR3: TGTGCCAGTAGTACCGGGACAGGGCGCAGCAATCAGCCCCAGCATTTT. Combining the CDR3 with reference TRBV19 and TRBJ1-5 gives the whole variable domain DGGITQSPKYLFRKEGQNVTLSCEQNLNHDAMYWYRQDPGQGLRLIYYSQIVNDFQKGDIAEGYSVSREKKESFPLTVTSAQKNPTAFYLCASSTGTGRSNQPQHFGDGTRLSIL.